Following are 18 T cell receptor beta chains from one sample sequenced in a study of blood T cell repertoires in COVID-19. TCRdb's table, derived via immunoSEQ multiplex PCR, lists solely in-frame clones and lacks some. The sample contains some 380,000 clones, roughly 90% of which appear only once. Sequencing was performed on peripheral blood. The source of these receptors is a man between 18 and 29 years old with active or convalescent COVID-19.

The chain carries TRBV2 and TRBJ1-5, with a possible D match to TRBD1 (5 bases). The CDR3 extends over 13 amino acids. Deletions cut 10 bases from V and 3 bases from J, with 13 bases between. Per the germline V gene, CDR1 is SNHLY and CDR2 is FYNNEI. This chain's CDR3 is CATNRDFNQPQHF. CDR3 bases: TGTGCCACCAACCGGGACTTCAATCAGCCCCAGCATTTT.

Remarks on this clone: The same CDR3 is also encoded by other DNA sequences in this sample. V is TRBV9 and J is TRBJ2-5, with TRBD1 matching over 8 bases. V shed 2 bases and J 4 bases; nucleotides not matched to a gene: 4. This CDR3 region has 14 residues. Germline values: CDR1 SGDLS, CDR2 YYNGEE. This CDR3 is CASSVGQAGETQYF. The CDR3 DNA reads TGTGCCAGCAGCGTGGGACAGGCGGGAGAGACCCAGTACTTC.

This chain joins TRBV29-1 and TRBJ2-1; 8 bases align to TRBD2. The J segment lost 2 bases and the V segment lost 8 bases, leaving 5 bases of the junction unmatched. Germline V gene sequence: CDR1 SQVTM, CDR2 ANQGSEA. The CDR3 loop spans 13 amino acids. Here the CDR3 reads CSFRGLAYNEQFF. CDR3 in DNA: TGCAGCTTTAGGGGACTAGCCTACAATGAGCAGTTCTTC.

The chain carries TRBV6-1 and TRBJ2-7, with D perhaps matching TRBD2 (5 bases). This CDR3 spans 15 amino acids. Germline V gene data show CDR1 as MNHNS and CDR2 as SASEGT. V lost 5 bases and J lost 5, with 19 bases in between. In DNA, the CDR3 is TGTGCCAGCAGTTCCCGGGCGGTCAGAGGGAACGAGCAGTACTTC. Its translation: CASSSRAVRGNEQYF.

The gene calls are TRBV2 and TRBJ2-5, with D maybe TRBD2 (5 bases). Germline CDR1 SNHLY, CDR2 FYNNEI. V was shortened by 3 bases and J by 4 bases, with 12 bases between the two germline ends. This CDR3 has 14 amino acids. The CDR3 loop reads CASSDERGIETQYF. CDR3 DNA: TGTGCCAGCAGTGACGAACGGGGAATAGAGACCCAGTACTTC.

This clone was recorded once. The J gene is TRBJ1-3, the V gene TRBV18; TRBD1 matches 9 bases. CDR1 is KGHSH, CDR2 LQKENI, per germline. The CDR3 contains 15 residues. J was trimmed by 4 bases and V by 3 bases; bases with no gene match: 4. CDR3: CASSPGQGSGNTIYF. Written as DNA, the CDR3 is TGTGCCAGCTCACCGGGACAGGGAAGCGGAAACACCATATATTTT.

Only a few counts were recorded for this clone. This chain uses TRBV12-3 or TRBV12-4 with TRBJ1-1, with a weak D call TRBD1 (5 bases). V shed 4 bases and J shed 0 bases, with 6 bases lying between them. The CDR3 runs 13 residues. The CDR3 sequence is CASSWGVNTEAFF. CDR3 bases: TGTGCCAGCAGTTGGGGGGTGAACACTGAAGCTTTCTTT.

The V call is TRBV6-5, the J call TRBJ1-6; the D gene is possibly TRBD1 (6 bases). The CDR3 runs to 13 residues. With 6 bases removed from V and 8 bases from J, the gap between germline ends came to 11 bases. Germline V CDR1 and CDR2: MNHEY, SVGAGI. CDR3 protein: CASRNAGDSPLHF. The CDR3 coding sequence is TGTGCCAGCAGGAACGCAGGGGATTCACCCCTCCACTTT.

V and J are TRBV19 and TRBJ2-2; TRBD1 matches 11 bases. J was trimmed by 2 bases and V by 7 bases; bases with no gene match: 3. The CDR3 loop spans 15 amino acids. Germline-derived CDR1 and CDR2 are LNHDA and SQIVND (reference sequence). This CDR3 is CASMGQGVNTGELFF. DNA for the CDR3: TGTGCCAGTATGGGACAGGGGGTTAACACCGGGGAGCTGTTTTTT.

This clone was seen a few times. This sequence joins TRBV19 and TRBJ1-5, with D perhaps matching TRBD1 (6 bases). This CDR3 spans 17 amino acids. The V gene's germline CDR1 is LNHDA and CDR2 SQIVND (reference sequence). Deletions cut 3 bases from V and 0 bases from J, with 15 bases between. The CDR3 here is CASSMETGIYSNQPQHF. The CDR3 nucleotides read TGTGCCAGTAGTATGGAAACAGGGATCTATAGCAATCAGCCCCAGCATTTT.

This chain joins TRBV9 and TRBJ2-3; possibly TRBD1 for D (5 bases). The CDR3 runs 17 residues. The germline V gene encodes CDR1 SGDLS and CDR2 YYNGEE. Between the trimmed V and J ends, which lost 3 bases and 1 base, there was a span of 18 bases. The CDR3 spells CASSAGRGGARTDTQYF. CDR3 DNA sequence: TGTGCCAGCAGCGCGGGTAGGGGCGGAGCCCGCACAGATACGCAGTATTTT.

The chain recombines TRBV7-2 with TRBJ1-5; the D is unclear. This CDR3 spans 15 amino acids. V lost 0 bases, J lost 6 bases, and 12 bases lay in between. Germline loops: CDR1 SGHTA, CDR2 FQGNSA. The CDR3 DNA reads TGTGCCAGCAGCTTAGCCGGGTCTGAAGGTCAGCCCCAGCATTTT. Amino acids: CASSLAGSEGQPQHF.

The chain uses TRBV27 and TRBJ2-1; D ambiguous. Trimming took 5 bases from V and 2 from J, leaving 13 bases between them. The germline gives CDR1 MNHEY, CDR2 SMNVEV (reference sequence). The CDR3 loop spans 15 amino acids. The CDR3 DNA is TGTGCCAGCAGTATAATAGCCGCCCCCTACAATGAGCAGTTCTTC. Protein sequence: CASSIIAAPYNEQFF.

This clone has a handful of counts. The V gene is TRBV2, the J gene TRBJ1-5; D might be TRBD1 (6 bases). The CDR3 consists of 13 residues. Germline lookup yields CDR1 SNHLY and CDR2 FYNNEI. V lost 9 bases to trimming and J lost 5 bases, with 14 bases between them. The CDR3 sequence is CASTGQWDQPQHF. The CDR3 nucleotides read TGTGCCAGTACGGGACAATGGGATCAGCCCCAGCATTTT.

This clone was seen more than once but under ten times. The V and J genes are TRBV6-5 and TRBJ2-1; 10 bases are shared with TRBD2. The CDR3 length is 15 residues. Germline V gene data show CDR1 as MNHEY and CDR2 as SVGAGI. Unmatched junction bases numbered 8, after V lost 6 bases and J lost 6 bases. The CDR3 region is CASRTLAGPINEQFF. CDR3 bases: TGTGCCAGCAGGACACTAGCGGGACCGATCAATGAGCAGTTCTTC.

This chain links TRBV5-1 with TRBJ2-7; 8 nucleotides align to TRBD1. The ends lost 3 bases at V and 0 bases at J; junction bases unmatched: 5. Germline CDR1 and CDR2: SGHRS and YFSETQ. This CDR3 comprises 15 residues. CDR3 nucleotide sequence: TGCGCCAGCAGCTCGACAGGGGTGCGCTCCTACGAGCAGTACTTC. This encodes CASSSTGVRSYEQYF.

CDR3 DNA sequence: TGCGCCAGCAGCCAAGATAAGGAAGAGGCCTACGAGCAGTACTTC. Translation: CASSQDKEEAYEQYF. The chain recombines TRBV4-1 with TRBJ2-7, with unresolved D. V was clipped by 0 bases and J by 2 bases, with 11 bases between them. The length of the CDR3 is 15 residues. The germline V gene encodes CDR1 MGHRA and CDR2 YSYEKL.

The chain couples TRBV11-3 to TRBJ2-7; no reliable D call. Germline loops: CDR1 SGHNT, CDR2 YENEEA. The CDR3 loop spans 14 amino acids. With 3 bases removed from V and 2 bases from J, the gap between germline ends came to 11 bases. Here the CDR3 reads CASSLRGSTYEQYF. As DNA, the CDR3 is TGTGCCAGCAGCTTGCGAGGCAGCACCTACGAGCAGTACTTC.